Listed below are T cell receptor beta chains from one sample, sequenced in a study of molecular identifiers for immune sequencing clone quantification. TCRdb called the PCR reads again in MiXCR, with one record for every CDR3 protein. The sample contains just under 650,000 distinct CDR3 sequences, around 20% of which appear only once. Sequencing was done on a sample of naive CD8+ T cells from blood, with Jurkat cell RNA spiked in. Receptors originate from a human donor in good health. Some libraries in this study had Jurkat cell RNA spiked in. Both conserved end residues are part of each CDR3.

CDR3aa | j_gene | len | v_gene
CASSQGTGHNQPQHF | TRBJ1-5 | 15 | TRBV7-6
CASSDLTGWAPCEQYF | TRBJ2-7 | 16 | TRBV6-6
CASSPPGEQYF | TRBJ2-7 | 11 | TRBV11-2
CASSSEREVRETQYF | TRBJ2-5 | 15 | TRBV27
CASSQPGQKAFF | TRBJ1-1 | 12 | TRBV3-1
CASSSGQLGNQPQHF | TRBJ1-5 | 15 | TRBV6-2/TRBV6-3
CASSSLQRGAYNEQFF | TRBJ2-1 | 16 | TRBV12-3/TRBV12-4
CASSHRTGGTDTQYF | TRBJ2-3 | 15 | TRBV27
CASSTTGGSGNTIYF | TRBJ1-3 | 15 | TRBV6-5
CASSQVNTIGSPLHF | TRBJ1-6 | 15 | TRBV3-1
CASSLTVDGYTF | TRBJ1-2 | 12 | TRBV12-3/TRBV12-4
CSVSRQGSYNEQFF | TRBJ2-1 | 14 | TRBV29-1
CATSDGRLAGHTDTQYF | TRBJ2-3 | 17 | TRBV15
CASSYLPYSGNTIYF | TRBJ1-3 | 15 | TRBV28
CASRTGLAGVSSYNEQFF | TRBJ2-1 | 18 | TRBV6-2/TRBV6-3
CASSYSPFMTEAFF | TRBJ1-1 | 14 | TRBV6-5
CATSDIRDISYNEQFF | TRBJ2-1 | 16 | TRBV24-1
CASYREWTGELFF | TRBJ2-2 | 13 | TRBV6-2/TRBV6-3
CSAQWAGGSGELFF | TRBJ2-2 | 14 | TRBV29-1
CASSLVPGATLSSGNTIYF | TRBJ1-3 | 19 | TRBV11-2
CVSSQGSPGPPYEQYF | TRBJ2-7 | 16 | TRBV4-1
CASSYYGTGALSYEQYF | TRBJ2-7 | 17 | TRBV6-2/TRBV6-3
CASSWDPRGNEQFF | TRBJ2-1 | 14 | TRBV19
CSARGLADYNEEFF | TRBJ2-1 | 14 | TRBV20-1
CASSVEGAGALDEQFF | TRBJ2-1 | 16 | TRBV9
CASSQVAAENYGYTF | TRBJ1-2 | 15 | TRBV4-1
CASSAPSGDEQYF | TRBJ2-7 | 13 | TRBV7-9
CASRRRGYRTEAFF | TRBJ1-1 | 14 | TRBV6-2/TRBV6-3
CSGGVNEQFF | TRBJ2-1 | 10 | TRBV20-1
CASSVTSNQPQHF | TRBJ1-5 | 13 | TRBV7-8
CASMDIAYEQYF | TRBJ2-7 | 12 | TRBV27
CASSDGLAGGTFF | TRBJ2-1 | 13 | TRBV25-1
CSAMVDILDSGANVLTF | TRBJ2-6 | 17 | TRBV20-1
CASSERLAHAAFF | TRBJ1-1 | 13 | TRBV6-1
CASSLVTGGVFSELFF | TRBJ2-2 | 16 | TRBV7-2
CASSLRAYNEQFF | TRBJ2-1 | 13 | TRBV3-1
CASSEWSGRGEETQYF | TRBJ2-5 | 16 | TRBV10-2
CASSELPGQGTDTQYF | TRBJ2-3 | 16 | TRBV25-1
CASGHTANTEAFF | TRBJ1-1 | 13 | TRBV27
CASSLGQGESTEAFF | TRBJ1-1 | 15 | TRBV11-1
CASSILEGLPVYGYTF | TRBJ1-2 | 16 | TRBV19
CASSLPSLGTDTQYF | TRBJ2-3 | 15 | TRBV7-7
CASRSWERGPDTGELFF | TRBJ2-2 | 17 | TRBV11-2
CASSSGQGEQHF | TRBJ2-7 | 12 | TRBV18
CASRMGGYQPQHF | TRBJ1-5 | 13 | TRBV19
CASSPRLGGGIQETQYF | TRBJ2-5 | 17 | TRBV7-6
CASSLLAGGPTDTQYF | TRBJ2-3 | 16 | TRBV27
CASSGLSRGANNEQFF | TRBJ2-1 | 16 | TRBV7-9
CSATGDSSTEAFF | TRBJ1-1 | 13 | TRBV20-1
CASSVVGGEAGELFF | TRBJ2-2 | 15 | TRBV9
CASSLEQGTMDTQYF | TRBJ2-3 | 15 | TRBV27
CASSVVPLLTGGYNEQFF | TRBJ2-1 | 18 | TRBV9
CASKLEQAAGANVLTF | TRBJ2-6 | 16 | TRBV12-3/TRBV12-4
CASSQDKSPSYEQYF | TRBJ2-7 | 15 | TRBV4-3
CSVEEGTGDEKLFF | TRBJ1-4 | 14 | TRBV29-1
CATSRGDRATPPEYEQYF | TRBJ2-7 | 18 | TRBV15